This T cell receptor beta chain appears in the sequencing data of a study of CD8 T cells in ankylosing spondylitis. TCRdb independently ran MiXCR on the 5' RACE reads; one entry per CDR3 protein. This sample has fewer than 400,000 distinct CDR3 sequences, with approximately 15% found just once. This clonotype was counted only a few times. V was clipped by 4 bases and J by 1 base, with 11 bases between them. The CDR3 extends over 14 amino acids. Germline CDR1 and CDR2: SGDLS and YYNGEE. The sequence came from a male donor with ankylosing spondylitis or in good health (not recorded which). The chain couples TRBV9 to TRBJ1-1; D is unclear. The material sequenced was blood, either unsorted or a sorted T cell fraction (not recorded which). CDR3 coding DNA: TGTGCCAGCAGCCCCTCCGCAGAGAACACTGAAGCTTTCTTT. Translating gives CASSPSAENTEAFF.